Listed here is a single T cell receptor (beta chain). Its antigen is still unknown. Synthesis of TCR cDNA relied on 5'RACE template switching, which attached a universal primer site and UMIs. TCRdb re-called the 5' RACE reads through MiXCR, storing one row per CDR3 protein. The data show 450,000 to 550,000 distinct CDR3 sequences, just over 20% seen once. These data originate in a study of T cells after yellow fever vaccination. Study findings and constraints: One caveat is that FACS-sorted repertoires could contain abundant clonotypes contaminating from the bulk population. Of the clonotypes, a small share occurred in both CD4 and CD8 compartments.

In germline, CDR1 is LNHNV, CDR2 YYDKDF (reference sequence). The CDR3 has 13 amino acids. V was clipped by 0 bases and J by 8 bases, with 5 bases between them. The sample consisted of PBMCs, taken 21 days after the first yellow fever vaccination. The clonotype comes from a man younger than 35 who received the YFV17D yellow fever vaccine. V usage is TRBV15 and J usage is TRBJ1-6; D not resolved. Here the CDR3 reads CATSRESDSPLHF. CDR3 coding DNA: TGTGCCACCAGCAGAGAGTCAGATTCACCCCTCCACTTT.